The subject of this entry is one T cell receptor (beta chain). Per the original methods: Counts of nucleated cells, estimated from reference gene primer amplification, were obtained. Some clones are missing from TCRdb's copy, which holds only in-frame ones; the method was immunoSEQ multiplex PCR. V, J and clone size were drawn from that table, and D and trimming were deduced from the DNA. The sample lists about 170,000 clones; over 80% were seen once. This record belongs to a study of blood T cell repertoires in COVID-19. Study as a whole: Collection of acute and convalescent COVID-19 samples took place in the United States, Italy and Spain. The analysed material was cDNA or gDNA that came from T cells, B-cell-depleted T cells, or PBMCs.

CDR3 length: 16 amino acids. V gave up 3 bases and J gave up 7 bases; unmatched junction bases: 9. Germline CDR1 is SGHVS and CDR2 is FQNEAQ. Sequencing was performed on peripheral blood. This TCR came from a woman in her 70s with acute or convalescent COVID-19. The chain is built from TRBV7-8 and TRBJ2-3; 11 bases line up with TRBD1. CDR3 sequence reads: CASSFLGQGGRNTQYF. The CDR3 bases are TGTGCCAGCAGCTTTTTGGGACAGGGGGGGAGGAATACGCAGTATTTT.